This record looks at one T cell receptor beta chain sequence and its context. The data belong to a study of T cell changes during pregnancy in multiple sclerosis. There are 15 residues in the CDR3. The germline gives CDR1 LNHDA, CDR2 SQIVND (reference sequence). V lost 6 bases and J lost 9, with 21 bases in between. TCRdb's table, derived via immunoSEQ multiplex PCR, lists solely in-frame clones and lacks some. The sample carries about 48,000 clones, 94% recorded once. This rearrangement joins TRBV19 to TRBJ2-1; a weak D match, TRBD2 (6 bases). This receptor was obtained from a female donor with multiple sclerosis, enrolled in a pregnancy study. The material sequenced was CD4+ T cells from peripheral blood mononuclear cells, taken in the first trimester of pregnancy. The CDR3 DNA sequence: TGTGCCAGTAGCACTACTAGCTCCCCGGCGGGTGAGCAGTTCTTC. Translated, it gives CASSTTSSPAGEQFF.